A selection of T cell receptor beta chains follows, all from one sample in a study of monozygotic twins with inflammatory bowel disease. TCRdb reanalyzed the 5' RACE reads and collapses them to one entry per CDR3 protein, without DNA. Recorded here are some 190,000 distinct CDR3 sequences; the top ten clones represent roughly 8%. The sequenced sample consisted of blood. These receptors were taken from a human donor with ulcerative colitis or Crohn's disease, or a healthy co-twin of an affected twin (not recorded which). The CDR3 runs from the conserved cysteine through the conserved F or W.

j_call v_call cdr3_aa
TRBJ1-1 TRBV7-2 CASSLARKKLAEAFF
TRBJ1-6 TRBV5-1 CASSFTGDSPLHF
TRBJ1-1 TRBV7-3 CASSISREAEAFF
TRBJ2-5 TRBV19 CASSIVGAGAGQETQYF
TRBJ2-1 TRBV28 CASSLGKVAGHEQFF
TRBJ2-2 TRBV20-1 CSASQGAITGELFF
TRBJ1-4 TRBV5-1 CASRPDNEKLFF
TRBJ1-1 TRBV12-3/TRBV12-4 CASSPPDRGPTEAFF
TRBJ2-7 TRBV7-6 CASSLGTGRREQYF
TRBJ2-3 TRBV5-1 CASSYKSGATTDTQYF
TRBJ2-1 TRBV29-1 CSVRDGNNEQFF
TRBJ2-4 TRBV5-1 CASPGGQLAKNIQYF
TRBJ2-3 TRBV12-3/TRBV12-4 CASSPGTDTQYF
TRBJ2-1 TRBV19 CASSLFPDGTGYNEQFF
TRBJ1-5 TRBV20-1 CSAAQTGGAGHQPQHF
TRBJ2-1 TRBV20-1 CSASSSGTQGRNNEQFF
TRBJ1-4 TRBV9 CASSGTGTDEKLFF
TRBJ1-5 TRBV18 CASSLSRNNQPQHF
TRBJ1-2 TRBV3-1 CASSQGSIYGYTF
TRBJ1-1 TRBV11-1 CASSYDRPNTEAFF
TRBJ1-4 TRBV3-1 CASSVSRATNEKLFF
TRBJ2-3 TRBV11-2 CASSLTGLAGFPADTQYF
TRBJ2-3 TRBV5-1 CASSLAPQDTQYF
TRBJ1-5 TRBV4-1 CASSQGQPNQPQHF
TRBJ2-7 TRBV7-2 CASSPQRTGGYEQYF
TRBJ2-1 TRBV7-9 CASRGWSGRADEQFF
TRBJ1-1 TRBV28 CASSPIQGTSEAFF
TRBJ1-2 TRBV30 CAWSRQDQAYGYTF
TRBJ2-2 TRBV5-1 CASSWDRVDGELFF
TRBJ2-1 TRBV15 CATSTGRLGAYNEQFF
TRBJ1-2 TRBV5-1 CASSPGSEADGYTF
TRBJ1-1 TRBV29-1 CSVVGTLVGSEAFF
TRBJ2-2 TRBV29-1 CSSMRRTGDGTGELFF
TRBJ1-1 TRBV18 CASSPSQGLTEAFF
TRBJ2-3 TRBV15 CATSSGIPATDTQYF
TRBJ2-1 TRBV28 CASSFASGLLLRYNEQFF
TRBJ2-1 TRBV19 CASSIVPLSSGGNEQFF
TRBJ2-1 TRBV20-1 CSARRVNEQFF
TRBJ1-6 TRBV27 CASSFKGNYNSPLHF